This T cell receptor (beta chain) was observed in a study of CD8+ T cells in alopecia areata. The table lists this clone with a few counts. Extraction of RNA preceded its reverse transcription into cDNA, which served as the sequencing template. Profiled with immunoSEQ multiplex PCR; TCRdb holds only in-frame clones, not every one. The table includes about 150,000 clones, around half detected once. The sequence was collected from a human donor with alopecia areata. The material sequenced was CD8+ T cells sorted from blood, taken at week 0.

The CDR3 DNA follows: TGTGCCAGCAGTCCCCAGGGCCAACCAAATCAGCCCCAGCATTTT. Its translation: CASSPQGQPNQPQHF. The chain is built from TRBV6-5 and TRBJ1-5; D might be TRBD1 (5 bases). This CDR3 has 15 amino acids. Germline V lookup: CDR1 MNHEY, CDR2 SVGAGI. With 5 bases removed from V and 4 bases from J, the gap between germline ends came to 15 bases.